Below are 30 T cell receptor beta chains sequenced from a single sample in a study of cytomegalovirus exposure and HLA in healthy donors. The PCR used 60 Vbeta and 13 Jbeta primers. The data were produced by immunoSEQ multiplex PCR, yet TCRdb's version contains in-frame clones alone and is incomplete. The repertoire has about 130,000 clones, 79% of them found once; the top ten carry approximately 1.1%. The sample consisted of PBMCs. These receptors were collected from a male donor in good health and CMV-seronegative.

The table lists this clone with a few counts. The chain uses TRBV5-6 and TRBJ1-1; 7 positions match TRBD1. The CDR3 has 16 amino acids. CDR1 and CDR2 (germline): SGHDT, YYEEEE. V dropped 6 bases and J dropped 0; count of bases not matched to a gene: 11. The CDR3 DNA reads as TGTGCCAGCAAACGATTGGAACAGGGGCTGAACACTGAAGCTTTCTTT. Protein product: CASKRLEQGLNTEAFF.

This clone was observed at least ten times. Other DNA sequences within the sample encode an identical CDR3. The CDR3 bases are TGTGCCAGCAGCTCAACCTACGAGCAGTACTTC. Its protein product is CASSSTYEQYF. V is TRBV7-2 and J is TRBJ2-7; D remains ambiguous. The CDR3 length is 11 residues. CDR1 and CDR2 from the germline V gene are SGHTA and FQGNSA. V was shortened by 4 bases and J by 2 bases, with 3 bases between the two germline ends.

The sample holds one count of this clone. V and J are TRBV4-3 and TRBJ2-3; 10 bases are shared with TRBD1. Germline CDR1 reads LGHNA; CDR2 reads YSLEER. The CDR3 runs to 14 residues. Trimming took 3 bases from V and 4 from J; bases not matched to a gene: 1. This CDR3 is CASSQTGGADTQYF. CDR3 DNA sequence: TGCGCCAGCAGCCAGACAGGGGGCGCAGATACGCAGTATTTT.

The chain links TRBV5-1 to TRBJ2-7; 7 nucleotides agree with TRBD1. V gave up 4 bases and J gave up 5 bases; unmatched junction bases: 9. The V gene's germline CDR1 is SGHRS and CDR2 YFSETQ. The CDR3 runs 14 residues. The chain's CDR3 is CASSLTGYRDEQYF. CDR3 in DNA: TGCGCCAGCAGCCTGACAGGGTATAGGGACGAGCAGTACTTC.

The genes are TRBV4-3 and TRBJ1-4; a possible D gene is TRBD1 (6 bases). V lost 0 bases and J lost 8, with 19 bases in between. The CDR3 has 17 residues. Germline CDR1 is LGHNA and CDR2 is YSLEER. CDR3 residues: CASSQDKMAGAREKLFF. CDR3 in DNA: TGCGCCAGCAGCCAAGATAAAATGGCGGGGGCCAGGGAAAAACTGTTTTTT.

This clone was observed a few times. This sequence joins TRBV5-8 and TRBJ1-4; maybe TRBD1 (5 bases). CDR3 length: 14 residues. Germline V gene lookup returns CDR1 SGHTS and CDR2 YDEGEE. V lost 1 base and J 6 bases, leaving 10 bases between the germline ends. The CDR3 nucleotides are TGTGCCAGCAGCTTGCAGGGAGGTTATGAAAAACTGTTTTTT. It codes for CASSLQGGYEKLFF.

The V and J genes are TRBV30 and TRBJ2-7; 14 nucleotides line up with TRBD2. The germline V gene encodes CDR1 GTSNPN and CDR2 SVGIG (reference sequence). This CDR3 spans 17 amino acids. Trimming took 2 bases from V and 0 from J; bases not matched to a gene: 6. The CDR3 spells CAWSSGLAGGRSYEQYF. Written as DNA, the CDR3 is TGTGCCTGGAGTTCCGGACTAGCGGGGGGCCGCTCCTACGAGCAGTACTTC.

J is TRBJ1-2 and V is TRBV18; 7 bases agree with TRBD1. Unmatched junction bases numbered 6, after V lost 1 base and J lost 1 base. The CDR3 spans 16 residues. Germline V gene lookup returns CDR1 KGHSH and CDR2 LQKENI. CDR3 nucleotides: TGTGCCAGCTCACCACGTAGGGACAGCAATAACTATGGCTACACCTTC. This encodes CASSPRRDSNNYGYTF.

This sequence joins TRBV30 and TRBJ2-7; the D gene is possibly TRBD2 (5 bases). CDR1 is GTSNPN and CDR2 is SVGIG in the germline V gene (reference sequence). CDR3 length: 11 amino acids. V lost 7 bases, J lost 1 base, and 8 bases lay in between. The CDR3 DNA reads as TGTGCCTACGGGGTTTCCTACGAGCAGTACTTC. This translates into CAYGVSYEQYF.

Concerning this clone itself: Other DNA sequences from this sample encode an identical CDR3 as well. The rearrangement joins TRBV19 to TRBJ1-5; D might be TRBD1 (6 bases). CDR3 length: 17 amino acids. Trimming removed 4 bases from V and 0 bases from J, with 16 bases in between. Germline V gives CDR1 LNHDA, CDR2 SQIVND (reference sequence). In nucleotides, the CDR3 is TGTGCCAGTAGTACCCGGGACACCCCCTATAGCAATCAGCCCCAGCATTTT. This sequence encodes CASSTRDTPYSNQPQHF.

V usage is TRBV4-3 and J usage is TRBJ2-5, with 7 bases that match TRBD1. The CDR3 totals 16 residues. V shed 0 bases, J shed 2 bases, and the junction held 6 bases outside the gene matches. Germline-derived CDR1 and CDR2 are LGHNA and YSLEER. DNA for the CDR3: TGCGCCAGCAGCCAAGATTTAGGGGGCAGTCAAGAGACCCAGTACTTC. Its protein is CASSQDLGGSQETQYF.

J is TRBJ1-2 and V is TRBV30; maybe TRBD1 (6 bases). Germline CDR1 GTSNPN, CDR2 SVGIG (reference sequence). The CDR3 consists of 16 residues. The ends were cut back, 0 bases at V and 6 bases at J, with 20 bases in the middle. CDR3 in amino acids: CAWSVFIRQETDGYTF. Written as DNA, the CDR3 is TGTGCCTGGAGTGTATTTATCCGACAGGAAACGGATGGCTACACCTTC.

The chain couples TRBV11-2 to TRBJ2-7; maybe TRBD1 (6 bases). Germline CDR1 reads SGHAT; CDR2 reads FQNNGV. Trimming shortened V by 3 bases and J by 0 bases, and 12 bases separated the two germline ends. This CDR3 contains 15 residues. The CDR3 loop reads CASSLTGRSSYEQYF. CDR3 DNA sequence: TGTGCCAGCAGCTTGACAGGCAGGAGCTCCTACGAGCAGTACTTC.

V usage is TRBV28 and J usage is TRBJ1-1; D gene ambiguous. V lost 7 bases and J lost 4, with 7 bases in between. CDR3 length: 11 residues. CDR1 and CDR2 (germline): MDHEN, SYDVKM. The CDR3 loop is CASTVSTEAFF. Written as DNA, the CDR3 is TGTGCCAGCACCGTTAGCACTGAAGCTTTCTTT.

The V call is TRBV29-1, the J call TRBJ2-3; possible D gene TRBD1, 5 bases. Germline V gives CDR1 SQVTM, CDR2 ANQGSEA. Trimming stripped 6 bases from V and 1 base from J, with 17 bases between. The CDR3 runs to 15 residues. This CDR3 reads CSVDPTGSGTDTQYF. Written as DNA, the CDR3 is TGCAGCGTGGACCCTACAGGCTCAGGCACAGATACGCAGTATTTT.

J is TRBJ2-2 and V is TRBV9; D is unresolved. Germline loops: CDR1 SGDLS, CDR2 YYNGEE. With 0 bases removed from V and 6 bases from J, the gap between germline ends came to 6 bases. This CDR3 spans 13 amino acids. The CDR3 region has the DNA TGTGCCAGCAGCGTAGACTGGTCCGGGGAGCTGTTTTTT. Translation: CASSVDWSGELFF.

The chain recombines TRBV6-5 with TRBJ1-1; D ambiguous. Between the trimmed V and J ends, which lost 2 bases and 11 bases, there was a span of 18 bases. Germline V gene lookup returns CDR1 MNHEY and CDR2 SVGAGI. CDR3 length: 14 amino acids. The CDR3 spells CASSYPDHAGTAFF. CDR3 in DNA: TGTGCCAGCAGTTACCCGGATCATGCGGGTACGGCTTTCTTT.

V and J are TRBV7-9 and TRBJ1-1, with 11 bases matching TRBD1. J lost 3 bases, V lost 4 bases, and 13 bases had no gene match. Germline CDR1 SEHNR, CDR2 FQNEAQ (reference sequence). The CDR3 is 18 amino acids. CDR3 loop: CASSSPGTGGTTDTEAFF. The DNA of the CDR3 is TGTGCCAGCAGCTCGCCCGGGACAGGGGGAACTACAGACACTGAAGCTTTCTTT.

V is TRBV6-1 and J is TRBJ2-6; 10 bases align to TRBD2. Germline CDR1 is MNHNS and CDR2 is SASEGT. J lost 0 bases, V lost 10 bases, and 0 bases had no gene match. The CDR3 is 14 residues long. Written as DNA, the CDR3 is TGTGCCACTAGCGGGGGCTCTGGGGCCAACGTCCTGACTTTC. Protein: CATSGGSGANVLTF.

The rearrangement joins TRBV2 to TRBJ1-5; D might be TRBD1 (6 bases). V lost 6 bases and J 6 bases, leaving 15 bases between the germline ends. The germline V gene has CDR1 SNHLY and CDR2 FYNNEI. This CDR3 is 14 amino acids long. CDR3 amino acids: CASSATGNGQPQHF. DNA of the CDR3: TGTGCCAGCAGCGCCACAGGGAACGGTCAGCCCCAGCATTTT.

The CDR3 DNA sequence: TGCGCCAGCAGCCAAGATGGGGACAGTAATTCACCCCTCCACTTT. Translation gives CASSQDGDSNSPLHF. This chain connects TRBV4-3 to TRBJ1-6; 7 nucleotides line up with TRBD1. V shed 0 bases, J shed 6 bases, and the junction held 2 bases outside the gene matches. The CDR3 is 15 amino acids. CDR1 is LGHNA, CDR2 YSLEER, per germline.

This clone appeared once. Other nucleotide sequences in the sample specify the same CDR3. The chain links TRBV6-5 to TRBJ1-6; TRBD1 might be the D (6 bases). The CDR3 is 14 amino acids. Looked up from germline, CDR1 is MNHEY and CDR2 is SVGAGI. The V and J ends lost 4 bases and 4 bases respectively, with 8 bases between them. The CDR3 spells CASSSGQYNSPLHF. The CDR3 nucleotides read TGTGCCAGCAGTTCAGGACAGTATAATTCACCCCTCCACTTT.

Worth noting for this clone: The junction does not match germline at one end; this may be a read error. The chain uses TRBV29-1 and TRBJ1-4; TRBD1 agrees at 7 bases. Germline-derived CDR1 and CDR2 are SQVTM and ANQGSEA. This CDR3 has 14 residues. CDR3 sequence reads: CGVALQGIHEKLFF. CDR3 sequence (DNA): TGCGGCGTCGCCCTACAGGGGATCCATGAAAAACTGTTTTTT.

The genes are TRBV5-5 and TRBJ1-1; D remains ambiguous. The CDR3 runs to 13 residues. From germline, CDR1 is SGHKS and CDR2 YYEKEE (reference sequence). Trimming stripped 4 bases from V and 10 bases from J, with 17 bases between. The CDR3 nucleotides are TGTGCCAGCAGCGGCCCACCGGGGTCAGTAGCTTTCTTT. Translating gives CASSGPPGSVAFF. Full variable domain (missing parts from reference TRBV5-5 and TRBJ1-1): DAGVTQSPTHLIKTRGQQVTLRCSPISGHKSVSWYQQVLGQGPQFIFQYYEKEERGRGNFPDRFSARQFPNYSSELNVNALLLGDSALYLCASSGPPGSVAFFGQGTRLTVV.

This chain uses TRBV27 with TRBJ2-1; D remains unclear. CDR1 and CDR2 from the germline V gene are MNHEY and SMNVEV (reference sequence). This CDR3 comprises 12 residues. V shed 5 bases and J shed 6 bases, with 8 bases lying between them. The CDR3 here is CASSPAANEQFF. The CDR3 nucleotides are TGTGCCAGCAGTCCCGCGGCCAATGAGCAGTTCTTC.

This clone came up a few times. The CDR3 DNA is TGTGCCAGCAGCTTAGGCGGACATCTTGCCGAGCAGTACTTC. The encoded protein is CASSLGGHLAEQYF. This chain connects TRBV7-8 to TRBJ2-7; TRBD1 is a possible D gene (5 bases). The CDR3 loop spans 14 amino acids. The germline V and J ends were trimmed by 1 base and 6 bases, with 13 bases remaining between them. CDR1 is SGHVS and CDR2 is FQNEAQ in the germline V gene.

The rearrangement links TRBV7-2 to TRBJ2-3; 7 nucleotides align to TRBD2. Germline-derived CDR1 and CDR2 are SGHTA and FQGNSA. The CDR3 extends over 15 amino acids. Trimming took 0 bases from V and 4 from J; bases not matched to a gene: 4. CDR3 amino acids: CASSLAPRGADTQYF. The CDR3 DNA sequence: TGTGCCAGCAGCTTAGCGCCTCGGGGGGCAGATACGCAGTATTTT.

The rearrangement links TRBV4-1 to TRBJ2-5, with TRBD1 matching 7 bases. With V trimmed by 4 bases and J by 6 bases, 20 bases remained unmatched. CDR3 length equals 18 residues. CDR1 is MGHRA, CDR2 YSYEKL, per germline. The CDR3 DNA reads TGCGCCAGCAGCCCCGGACGGGGACAGCCACCGGGGAATCAGACCCAGTACTTC. Its translation: CASSPGRGQPPGNQTQYF.

The genes are TRBV6-5 and TRBJ2-7, with 9 bases identical to TRBD1. The CDR3 runs to 14 residues. With 4 bases clipped from V and 3 bases from J, the junction kept 4 bases outside the gene matches. Germline V gives CDR1 MNHEY, CDR2 SVGAGI. The CDR3 region is CASSSGQGLYEQYF. For the CDR3, the DNA is TGTGCCAGCAGTTCGGGACAGGGACTCTACGAGCAGTACTTC.

The V and J genes are TRBV7-2 and TRBJ2-6; D perhaps matches TRBD2 (5 bases). CDR1 is SGHTA, CDR2 FQGNSA, per germline. The ends were cut back, 6 bases at V and 0 bases at J, with 12 bases in the middle. CDR3 length: 16 residues. CDR3 DNA sequence: TGTGCCAGCAGTACCTTACGGGGCTCTGGGGCCAACGTCCTGACTTTC. Translated, it gives CASSTLRGSGANVLTF.